This T cell receptor beta chain emerged from a study of CD8+ T cells in alopecia areata. Whole-study results and caveats: Sequenced scalp T cells also include alphabeta T cells resident in normal skin. Clonality was higher in lesional than normal scalp, especially in alopecia totalis/universalis.

With regard to this clone: Its antigen is undetermined.

Reverse transcription of extracted RNA yielded cDNA, which provided the sequencing template. The table came from immunoSEQ multiplex PCR; TCRdb's copy has only in-frame clones and leaves some out. The sample shows about 140,000 clones, around 54% of them seen only once. Sorting separated CD4+ and CD8+ T cells out of PBMCs. Trimming took off 2 bases at V and 5 bases at J, with 6 bases between the two ends. This CDR3 is 12 amino acids long. Germline lookup yields CDR1 MDHEN and CDR2 SYDVKM. This chain connects TRBV28 to TRBJ2-5; D is unclear. Material for sequencing was CD4+ T cells sorted from blood. This sequence originates from a human donor in good health. This CDR3 is CASSLTRETQYF. For the CDR3, the DNA is TGTGCCAGCAGTTTAACCCGGGAGACCCAGTACTTC.